These T cell receptor beta chains were read from a single sample in a study of cytomegalovirus exposure and HLA in healthy donors. Here immunoSEQ multiplex PCR was the method, and the copy in TCRdb shows in-frame clones only, minus some. The data contain 100,000 to 150,000 clones, 77% of them singletons. The sequenced sample consisted of PBMCs. Receptors originate from a male donor in good health and CMV-seropositive. Each CDR3 is given with its conserved first and last residue. D genes are given only for firm matches. Size is stated for part of the rows, as once, few or many counts, or as a class when the clone is expanded.

abundance,v_gene,d_gene,j_gene,CDR3nt,CDR3aa
NA,TRBV5-1,TRBD1,TRBJ1-5,TGCGCCAGCAGCTTGGGACAGGGGGATCAGCCCCAGCATTTT,CASSLGQGDQPQHF
NA,TRBV5-4,TRBD1,TRBJ2-7,TGTGCCAGCAGCTCGGGACAGGGTCACTCCTACGAGCAGTACTTC,CASSSGQGHSYEQYF
NA,TRBV7-8,TRBD2,TRBJ2-3,TGTGCCAGCAGCCCACTGGGACTAGCGGGGCGCACAGATACGCAGTATTTT,CASSPLGLAGRTDTQYF
once,TRBV11-1,TRBD2,TRBJ2-5,TGTGCCAGCAGCGCCGGACTAGCGGGAGAGACCCAGTACTTC,CASSAGLAGETQYF
once,TRBV6-6,NA,TRBJ2-1,TGTGCCAGCAGTTATTCGAGGGGACAAGAGCAGTTCTTC,CASSYSRGQEQFF
NA,TRBV18,NA,TRBJ1-2,TGTGCCAGCTCACCACCGAACAGCCCTAACTATGGCTACACCTTC,CASSPPNSPNYGYTF
NA,TRBV4-2,TRBD2,TRBJ2-7,TGTGCCAGCAGCCAAGATCCGGGGGGGCCTTTCGAGCAGTACTTC,CASSQDPGGPFEQYF
once,TRBV2,NA,TRBJ2-2,TGTGCCAGCGGGAGGCGAGACGCGAACACCGGGGAGCTGTTTTTT,CASGRRDANTGELFF
few,TRBV6-1,TRBD2,TRBJ2-7,TGTGCCAGCAGCCGTAGCGGGAGCCACGAGCAGTACTTC,CASSRSGSHEQYF
NA,TRBV6-5,TRBD1,TRBJ1-2,TGTGCCAGCAGTTACTACCCAACAGGGGTTGGCTACACCTTC,CASSYYPTGVGYTF
NA,TRBV14,NA,TRBJ1-3,TGTGCCAGCAGCCCGGACGGGGGTTCGGGAAACACCATATATTTT,CASSPDGGSGNTIYF
NA,TRBV9,NA,TRBJ2-1,TGTGCCAGCAGCCCGCGGATGGGGGGGCTAGACAATGAGCAGTTCTTC,CASSPRMGGLDNEQFF
NA,TRBV19,NA,TRBJ2-7,TGTGCCAGTCTATCGGGACAAGGGGCTCCCTACGAGCAGTACTTC,CASLSGQGAPYEQYF
NA,TRBV25-1,TRBD1,TRBJ1-2,TGTGCCAGCAGTGAATGGACAGGGGTAAACGATGGCTACACCTTC,CASSEWTGVNDGYTF
NA,TRBV28,TRBD2,TRBJ2-2,TGTGCCAGCAGTTTACCGGGACTAGCACAAAACACCGGGGAGCTGTTTTTT,CASSLPGLAQNTGELFF
NA,TRBV11-3,NA,TRBJ2-5,TGTGCCAGCAGCTTGGACGGGACTCTCCAAGAGACCCAGTACTTC,CASSLDGTLQETQYF
NA,TRBV11-2,TRBD2,TRBJ2-7,TGTGCCAGCAGCGAGGGACTAGCGGACAAGCAGTACTTC,CASSEGLADKQYF
once,TRBV6-1,NA,TRBJ2-7,TGTGCCAGCAGTCGTCGGCAGGGGGGCCCCTACGAGCAGTACTTC,CASSRRQGGPYEQYF
NA,TRBV11-3,TRBD2,TRBJ2-3,TGTGCCAGCAGCTTAGGTTTAGCGGGGACGCAGTATTTT,CASSLGLAGTQYF
NA,TRBV6-1,TRBD1,TRBJ1-6,TGTGCCAGCAGTGATCGACAGGGCAATTCACCCCTCCACTTT,CASSDRQGNSPLHF
once,TRBV18,NA,TRBJ2-1,TGTGCCAGCTCAATTTCGCTATTCGACTACAATGAGCAGTTCTTC,CASSISLFDYNEQFF
NA,TRBV11-1,NA,TRBJ1-2,TGTGCCAGCAGCCCGACGGGAAACTATGGCTACACCTTC,CASSPTGNYGYTF
NA,TRBV7-9,TRBD1,TRBJ1-5,TGTGCCAGCAGCTTAGATCTAACCCAAGGGGGCCAGCCCCAGCATTTT,CASSLDLTQGGQPQHF
NA,TRBV10-3,TRBD2,TRBJ2-7,TGTGCCATCAGTGGGAGCGGGGGAACCTACGAGCAGTACTTC,CAISGSGGTYEQYF
NA,TRBV15,NA,TRBJ2-2,TGTGCCACCAGCAGAGATCCGGGAAGGACCGGGGAGCTGTTTTTT,CATSRDPGRTGELFF
NA,TRBV29-1,TRBD2,TRBJ2-1,TGCAGCGTTGAAGGACTAGCGGGGCTTACCTACAATGAGCAGTTCTTC,CSVEGLAGLTYNEQFF
NA,TRBV25-1,NA,TRBJ2-7,TGTGCCAGCAGTGAACCAGGGTTCAACGAGCAGTACTTC,CASSEPGFNEQYF
NA,TRBV4-1,NA,TRBJ1-5,TGCGCCAGCAGCCATCCCGACAGGAGCAATCAGCCCCAGCATTTT,CASSHPDRSNQPQHF
NA,TRBV18,NA,TRBJ1-3,TGTGCCAGCTCCCCCACAGCTACCCCCTCTGGAAACACCATATATTTT,CASSPTATPSGNTIYF
NA,TRBV10-3,NA,TRBJ1-1,TGTGCCATCAGTGCGACAGAAAACACTGAAGCTTTCTTT,CAISATENTEAFF
few,TRBV9,TRBD2,TRBJ2-3,TGTGCCAGCAGCGTACTAGCGGGGGCGGCAGATACGCAGTATTTT,CASSVLAGAADTQYF
NA,TRBV7-8,TRBD2,TRBJ2-5,TGTGCCAGCAGCCCCGCCCGGGGGGGCCGAGAGACCCAGTACTTC,CASSPARGGRETQYF
NA,TRBV5-1,TRBD1,TRBJ2-5,TGCGCCAGCAGCTTGGCGACAGGGGGGAAGCAAGAGACCCAGTACTTC,CASSLATGGKQETQYF
NA,TRBV5-6,TRBD2,TRBJ2-1,TGTGCCAGCAGCTTCGGAGCGGGATCTGACAATGAGCAGTTCTTC,CASSFGAGSDNEQFF
NA,TRBV28,NA,TRBJ1-1,TGTGCCAGCCATGGGGACACTCGTGAAGCTTTCTTT,CASHGDTREAFF
NA,TRBV6-1,NA,TRBJ1-2,TGTGCCAGCAGCGCAGGCCCTCGGCATGGCTACACCTTC,CASSAGPRHGYTF
NA,TRBV5-6,NA,TRBJ1-6,TGTGCCAGCAGCTTAACAGAAAATTCACCCCTCCACTTT,CASSLTENSPLHF
NA,TRBV29-1,TRBD1,TRBJ1-2,TGCAGCGTTATAGGACAGGGGGTGCATGGCTACACCTTC,CSVIGQGVHGYTF
NA,TRBV7-9,NA,TRBJ1-1,TGTGCCAGCAGCTTAAGACGGGAGAACACTGAAGCTTTCTTT,CASSLRRENTEAFF
few,TRBV27,TRBD2,TRBJ2-7,TGTGCCAGCACCGCCCGGGGGGTCCCCTACGAGCAGTACTTC,CASTARGVPYEQYF
NA,TRBV6-5,NA,TRBJ2-6,TGTGCCAGCAGTCCTCCCGACTCTGGGGCCAACGGCCTGACTTTC,CASSPPDSGANGLTF
NA,TRBV6-1,TRBD1,TRBJ2-7,TGTGCCAGCAAGGACAGGGGTGATACCTACGAGCAGTACTTC,CASKDRGDTYEQYF
NA,TRBV2,TRBD1,TRBJ2-1,TGTGCCAGCAACCCGGGACAGGGTCATGCTGAGCAGTTCTTC,CASNPGQGHAEQFF
NA,TRBV9,NA,TRBJ1-4,TGTGCCAGCAGCGGCTCGACAGCCATGAATGAAAAACTGTTTTTT,CASSGSTAMNEKLFF
NA,TRBV29-1,NA,TRBJ2-3,TGCAGCGTTGATACCCTTGGCGGAAGCACAGATACGCAGTATTTT,CSVDTLGGSTDTQYF
few,TRBV19,TRBD1,TRBJ1-2,TGTGCCACAAAGGCCAGGGGGAGCTATGGCTACACCTTC,CATKARGSYGYTF
NA,TRBV5-1,TRBD1,TRBJ1-5,TGCGCCAGCAGCTCGGGGACAGGCAATCAGCCCCAGCATTTT,CASSSGTGNQPQHF
NA,TRBV6-5,TRBD1,TRBJ1-4,TGTGCCAGCAGTTACTATGTGGACAGGGGACTGTTTTTT,CASSYYVDRGLFF
NA,TRBV5-1,TRBD1,TRBJ2-2,TGCGCCAGCAGCCCCAAGGACAGGGGGCGAGGTGAAGGGCTGTTTTTT,CASSPKDRGRGEGLFF
NA,TRBV28,TRBD1,TRBJ1-2,TGTGCCAGCGGAGACAGGGGCTATGGCTACACCTTC,CASGDRGYGYTF
NA,TRBV29-1,NA,TRBJ1-1,TGCAGCGCTATATCAGGGAGGTGGGAAGCTTTCTTT,CSAISGRWEAFF
NA,TRBV7-9,NA,TRBJ2-7,TGTGCCAGCACCCCCCCCAGCTCCTACGAGCAGTACTTC,CASTPPSSYEQYF
NA,TRBV14,TRBD2,TRBJ2-1,TGTGCCAGCAGCCCAGGGCGCGGACTAGCGGGAGTCCAAGAGCTCTTC,CASSPGRGLAGVQELF
NA,TRBV9,TRBD1,TRBJ2-1,TGTGCCAGCAGCGCCCACAGGGGCGGTGAGCAGTTCTTC,CASSAHRGGEQFF
NA,TRBV5-1,TRBD1,TRBJ1-2,TGCGCCAGCAGCCCTGGGGACAGGGGACAATCTAACTATGGCTACACCTTC,CASSPGDRGQSNYGYTF
NA,TRBV28,TRBD2,TRBJ2-3,TGTGCCAGCAGTTTGAGCGGACTAGCGGACACAGATACGCAGTATTTT,CASSLSGLADTDTQYF
NA,TRBV6-8,TRBD1,TRBJ1-5,TGTGCCAGCAGTTGCTCACGGGACAGGGGAGGGAGGCAGCCCCAGCATTTT,CASSCSRDRGGRQPQHF